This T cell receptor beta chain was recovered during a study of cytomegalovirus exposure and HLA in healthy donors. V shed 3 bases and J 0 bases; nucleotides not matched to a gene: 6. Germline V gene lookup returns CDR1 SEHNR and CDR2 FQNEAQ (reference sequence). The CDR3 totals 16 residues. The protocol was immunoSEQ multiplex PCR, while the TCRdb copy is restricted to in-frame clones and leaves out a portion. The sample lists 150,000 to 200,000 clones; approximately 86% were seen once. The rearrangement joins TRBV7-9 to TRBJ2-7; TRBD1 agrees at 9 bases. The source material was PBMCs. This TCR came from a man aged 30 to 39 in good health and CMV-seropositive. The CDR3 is CASSFAGTGLSYEQYF. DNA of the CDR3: TGTGCCAGCAGCTTCGCCGGGACAGGGCTCTCCTACGAGCAGTACTTC.